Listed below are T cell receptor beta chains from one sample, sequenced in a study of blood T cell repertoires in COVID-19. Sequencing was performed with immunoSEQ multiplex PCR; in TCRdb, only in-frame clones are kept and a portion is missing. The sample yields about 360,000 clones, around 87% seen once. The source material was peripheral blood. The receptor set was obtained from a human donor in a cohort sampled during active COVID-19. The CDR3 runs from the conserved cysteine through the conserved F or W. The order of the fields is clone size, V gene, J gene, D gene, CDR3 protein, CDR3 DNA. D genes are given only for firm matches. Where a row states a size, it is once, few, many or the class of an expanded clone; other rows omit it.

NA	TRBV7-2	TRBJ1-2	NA	CASSLVVGGDGYTF	TGTGCCAGCAGCTTAGTAGTGGGGGGAGATGGCTACACCTTC
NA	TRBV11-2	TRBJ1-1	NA	CASSWEGQTEAFF	TGTGCCAGCAGCTGGGAGGGACAAACTGAAGCTTTCTTT
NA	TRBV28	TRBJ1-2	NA	CASSAPDSPYGYTF	TGTGCCAGCAGCGCCCCAGACAGCCCCTATGGCTACACCTTC
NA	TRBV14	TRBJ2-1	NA	CASSQRLPEGYNEQFF	TGTGCCAGCAGCCAGAGGCTACCCGAGGGCTACAATGAGCAGTTCTTC
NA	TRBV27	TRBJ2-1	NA	CASSQRGFAGVDEQFF	TGTGCCAGCAGTCAGAGAGGGTTTGCAGGGGTAGATGAGCAGTTCTTC
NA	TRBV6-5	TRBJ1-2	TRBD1	CASSPRRQGAYGYTF	TGTGCCAGCAGTCCCAGACGACAGGGGGCTTATGGCTACACCTTC
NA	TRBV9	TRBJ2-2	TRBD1	CASSGSGTGPPLNTGELFF	TGTGCCAGCAGCGGCTCCGGGACAGGTCCTCCCTTAAACACCGGGGAGCTGTTTTTT
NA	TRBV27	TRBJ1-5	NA	CASSLLSPTGFVNQPQHF	TGTGCCAGCAGTTTATTGAGTCCTACAGGGTTCGTGAATCAGCCCCAGCATTTT
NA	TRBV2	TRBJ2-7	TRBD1	CASSWDRVSSYEQYF	TGTGCCAGCAGCTGGGACAGGGTAAGCTCCTACGAGCAGTACTTC
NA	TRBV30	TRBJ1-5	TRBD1	CAWSQGQGSQPQHF	TGTGCCTGGTCCCAGGGACAGGGCAGTCAGCCCCAGCATTTT
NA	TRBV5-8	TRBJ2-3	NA	CASTPGLWRDTQYF	TGTGCCAGCACTCCCGGACTCTGGCGGGATACGCAGTATTTT
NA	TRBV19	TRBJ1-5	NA	CASSEGGNNQPQHF	TGTGCCAGTAGTGAGGGGGGGAACAATCAGCCCCAGCATTTT
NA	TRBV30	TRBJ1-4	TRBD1	CAWSGYRAGGLFEKLFF	TGTGCCTGGAGTGGCTACCGAGCAGGGGGCCTGTTTGAAAAACTGTTTTTT
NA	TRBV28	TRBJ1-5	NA	CASSTGVTARAQHF	TGTGCCAGCAGTACGGGGGTTACGGCCCGGGCCCAGCATTTT
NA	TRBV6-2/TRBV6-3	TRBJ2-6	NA	CASSYTSSGANVLTF	TGTGCCAGCAGTTACACCAGCTCTGGGGCCAACGTCCTGACTTTC
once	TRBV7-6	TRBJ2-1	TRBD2	CASSFQTSGGYNEQFF	TGTGCCAGCAGCTTCCAGACTAGCGGGGGATACAATGAGCAGTTCTTC
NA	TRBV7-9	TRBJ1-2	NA	CASSLTAPGGGYTF	TGTGCCAGCAGCTTAACGGCCCCGGGAGGGGGCTACACCTTC
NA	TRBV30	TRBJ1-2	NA	CAWSVNSGYGYTF	TGTGCCTGGAGTGTAAACTCGGGGTATGGCTACACCTTC
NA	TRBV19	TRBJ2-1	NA	CASSPLGRRSYNEQFF	TGTGCCAGTAGCCCTTTGGGCAGACGCTCCTACAATGAGCAGTTCTTC
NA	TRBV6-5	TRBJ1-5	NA	CASRPSGSNQPQHF	TGTGCCAGCCGACCGTCGGGGAGCAATCAGCCCCAGCATTTT
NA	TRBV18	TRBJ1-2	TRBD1	CASSPEVDRGENGYTF	TGTGCCAGCTCACCCGAGGTCGACAGGGGTGAAAATGGCTACACCTTC
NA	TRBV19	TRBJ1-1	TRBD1	CASRDREDPEAFF	TGTGCCAGTAGAGACAGGGAGGATCCTGAAGCTTTCTTT
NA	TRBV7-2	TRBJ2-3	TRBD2	CASSLRAGGVTDTQYF	TGTGCCAGCAGCTTAAGGGCGGGGGGGGTCACAGATACGCAGTATTTT
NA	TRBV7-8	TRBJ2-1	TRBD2	CASSIPPSGGEQFF	TGTGCCAGCAGCATCCCTCCGAGCGGGGGAGAGCAGTTCTTC
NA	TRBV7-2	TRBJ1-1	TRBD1	CASSLGQVRNTEAFF	TGTGCCAGCAGCTTGGGACAGGTGAGGAACACTGAAGCTTTCTTT
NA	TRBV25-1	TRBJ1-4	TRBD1	CASSEYGTGGGSEKLFF	TGTGCCAGCAGTGAATATGGAACAGGGGGTGGGAGTGAAAAACTGTTTTTT
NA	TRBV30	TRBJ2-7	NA	CAWTWGSDEQYF	TGTGCCTGGACATGGGGCTCGGACGAGCAGTACTTC
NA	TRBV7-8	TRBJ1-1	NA	CASSPNNQNTEAFF	TGTGCCAGCAGTCCAAACAACCAGAACACTGAAGCTTTCTTT
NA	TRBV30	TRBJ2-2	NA	CAWTANTGELFF	TGTGCCTGGACGGCGAACACCGGGGAGCTGTTTTTT
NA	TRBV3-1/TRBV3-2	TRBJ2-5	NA	CASSQELRGFGEETQYF	TGTGCCAGCAGCCAAGAGTTGCGGGGCTTTGGCGAGGAGACCCAGTACTTC
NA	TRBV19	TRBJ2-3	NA	CATGWRDTDTQYF	TGTGCCACAGGGTGGCGGGACACAGATACGCAGTATTTT
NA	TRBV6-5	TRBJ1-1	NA	CASSRTRGGDTEAFF	TGTGCCAGCAGCCGCACGCGGGGGGGGGACACTGAAGCTTTCTTT
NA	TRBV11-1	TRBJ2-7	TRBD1	CASSNNRGQGEQYF	TGTGCCAGCAGCAACAACAGGGGGCAGGGAGAGCAGTACTTC
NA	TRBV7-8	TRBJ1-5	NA	CASSWGRFSNQPQHF	TGTGCCAGCAGCTGGGGGAGGTTTAGCAATCAGCCCCAGCATTTT
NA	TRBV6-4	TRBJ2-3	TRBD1	CASSHTGGNTDTQYF	TGTGCCAGCAGTCACACAGGGGGAAACACAGATACGCAGTATTTT
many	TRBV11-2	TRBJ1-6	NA	CASSLLGGNSNSPLHF	TGTGCCAGCAGCTTACTTGGGGGGAATAGTAATTCACCCCTCCACTTT
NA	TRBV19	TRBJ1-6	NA	CASSQQGYSPLHF	TGTGCCAGTAGTCAACAGGGATATTCACCCCTCCACTTT
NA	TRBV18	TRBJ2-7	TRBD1	CASTPSGGSGEQYF	TGTGCCAGCACACCGTCAGGGGGTTCAGGCGAGCAGTACTTC
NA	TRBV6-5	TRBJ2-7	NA	CASRETATHEYF	TGTGCCAGCAGGGAGACAGCCACTCACGAGTACTTC
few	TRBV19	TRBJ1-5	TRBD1	CASSSQGGQPQHF	TGTGCCAGTAGTAGTCAGGGGGGTCAGCCCCAGCATTTT
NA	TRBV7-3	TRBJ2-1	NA	CASSLNPASFTEQFF	TGTGCCAGCAGCTTAAATCCCGCTAGTTTCACTGAGCAGTTCTTC
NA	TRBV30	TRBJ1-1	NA	CAWSGQGDTEAFF	TGTGCCTGGAGCGGACAAGGCGACACTGAAGCTTTCTTT
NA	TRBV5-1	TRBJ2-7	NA	CASSLLGEEQYF	TGCGCCAGCAGCCTACTCGGGGAGGAGCAGTACTTC
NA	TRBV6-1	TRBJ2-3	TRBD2	CASSEWGGRARADTQYF	TGTGCCAGCAGTGAATGGGGCGGGAGGGCCAGGGCAGATACGCAGTATTTT